Shown below are 11 T cell receptor beta chains from a single sample sequenced in a study of T-cell memory formation after mild COVID-19 (dated by TCRdb to the early 2020s). The receptor library was made with 5' RACE. Sequencing was performed on an Illumina NovaSeq 6000. TCRdb took the public reads, trimmed them with fastp at Q25, ran MiXCR for clone calling and kept in-frame beta chains. Identical CDR3 protein sequences are pooled into one entry, listed with their most common genes and DNA. The sample has 450,000 to 650,000 distinct CDR3 sequences on record, about a fifth of them singletons. Under 15% of the sample belongs to the ten largest clones. The sequencing input was PBMCs or a T cell subset sorted from them (not recorded which). The receptor set was obtained from an adult woman who had mild COVID-19 (a few samples of this study predate the infection). The sample titles of this study are shuffled in the database, so cell type and time point are left out; the donor was told from shared clones.

This clonotype was picked up a small number of times. This chain connects TRBV7-3 to TRBJ2-3, with D possibly matching TRBD1 (5 bases). V was pared by 5 bases and J by 4 bases, with 13 bases between. The CDR3 length is 14 residues. In germline, CDR1 is SGHTA, CDR2 FQGTGA. The CDR3 here is CASSPQEASDTQYF. DNA for the CDR3: TGTGCCAGCAGCCCACAGGAAGCGTCAGATACGCAGTATTTT.

This clonotype was seen more than once but under ten times. The chain is built from TRBV7-9 and TRBJ2-2, with TRBD1 matching 9 bases. The CDR3 covers 15 residues. Per germline, CDR1 SEHNR and CDR2 FQNEAQ (reference sequence). V shed 4 bases, J shed 6 bases, and the junction held 6 bases outside the gene matches. In DNA, the CDR3 is TGTGCCAGCAGCTCAACGAACAGGGGGCCCGGGGAGCTGTTTTTT. It specifies CASSSTNRGPGELFF.

This clonotype was seen only a few times. This chain links TRBV6-5 with TRBJ2-2, with D unresolved. Germline loops: CDR1 MNHEY, CDR2 SVGAGI. Trimming took off 4 bases at V and 0 bases at J, with 12 bases between the two ends. The CDR3 spans 16 residues. For the CDR3, the DNA is TGTGCCAGCAGTTCGCTCCGGGCCTCGAACACCGGGGAGCTGTTTTTT. It encodes CASSSLRASNTGELFF.

This chain links TRBV18 with TRBJ2-7, with D perhaps matching TRBD1 (6 bases). CDR1 and CDR2 (germline): KGHSH, LQKENI. The CDR3 extends over 14 amino acids. V gave up 0 bases and J gave up 3 bases, with 9 bases separating them. In DNA form, the CDR3 reads TGTGCCAGCTCACCACCGGGCAGGGGCTACGAGCAGTACTTC. Translating it yields CASSPPGRGYEQYF.

The gene calls are TRBV10-3 and TRBJ1-2; D ambiguous. Germline values: CDR1 ENHRY, CDR2 SYGVKD. This CDR3 comprises 13 residues. With 3 bases removed from V and 1 base from J, the gap between germline ends came to 6 bases. In nucleotides, the CDR3 is TGTGCCATCAGTGAAGAGAGTAACTATGGCTACACCTTC. Residues: CAISEESNYGYTF.

The chain carries TRBV20-1 and TRBJ2-3, with 11 bases matching TRBD2. The germline V gene encodes CDR1 DFQATT and CDR2 SNEGSKA (reference sequence). The J segment lost 6 bases and the V segment lost 2 bases, leaving 7 bases of the junction unmatched. This CDR3 contains 15 residues. In DNA, the CDR3 is TGCAGTGCTAGATTGCTAGCGGGGGGATCGGATACGCAGTATTTT. Amino acid sequence: CSARLLAGGSDTQYF.

This clonotype was seen only a few times. The gene calls are TRBV4-3 and TRBJ2-7; TRBD1 matches 7 bases. J lost 3 bases, V lost 3 bases, and 8 bases had no gene match. The CDR3 is 15 residues long. Per the germline V gene, CDR1 is LGHNA and CDR2 is YSLEER. This CDR3 is CASSQGRRDSYEQYF. In DNA form, the CDR3 reads TGCGCCAGCAGCCAGGGCCGACGGGACAGCTACGAGCAGTACTTC.

The rearrangement joins TRBV4-3 to TRBJ2-3; no clear D gene. Germline assignment: CDR1 LGHNA and CDR2 YSLEER. V was cut by 7 bases and J by 3 bases, with 17 bases left in between. The CDR3 loop spans 15 amino acids. Here the CDR3 DNA reads TGCGCCAGCACCTTCACCCGCTTTGGTACAGATACGCAGTATTTT. Its protein is CASTFTRFGTDTQYF.

This sequence joins TRBV6-7 and TRBJ2-3; TRBD2 agrees at 8 bases. TRBV6-7 is designated an ORF whose function remains uncertain. The CDR3 loop spans 21 amino acids. V was pared by 0 bases and J by 0 bases, with 17 bases of the junction left unmatched. The CDR3 sequence is CASSYSTCSSGPPTSTDTQYF. The CDR3, as DNA: TGTGCCAGCAGTTACTCGACATGTTCTAGCGGGCCACCTACTAGCACAGATACGCAGTATTTT.

This chain links TRBV5-1 with TRBJ2-3; 9 bases align to TRBD1. This CDR3 contains 15 residues. With V trimmed by 4 bases and J by 3 bases, 6 bases remained unmatched. Germline V gene sequence: CDR1 SGHRS, CDR2 YFSETQ. DNA for the CDR3: TGCGCCAGCAGCGCACAGGGGGCCAAAACAGATACGCAGTATTTT. It is translated as CASSAQGAKTDTQYF.

The chain carries TRBV4-1 and TRBJ1-4; a weak D match, TRBD1 (5 bases). The CDR3 is 16 residues long. Germline V gene lookup returns CDR1 MGHRA and CDR2 YSYEKL. Trimming took 3 bases from V and 16 from J, leaving 27 bases between them. The CDR3 nucleotides are TGCGCCAGCAGCCAGGACCCCGGGACCGGTTTAGGAGTCGGGTTTTTT. The encoded protein is CASSQDPGTGLGVGFF.